These T cell receptor beta chains were read from a single sample in a study of CD8+ T cells in alopecia areata. Method: immunoSEQ multiplex PCR; TCRdb's copy keeps in-frame clones and lacks some. The repertoire holds 150,000 to 200,000 clones, with about 60% as singletons. The sequencing here drew on CD4+ T cells sorted from blood, taken at week 0. Every receptor here comes from a human donor with alopecia areata. Both conserved end residues are part of each CDR3. Each record gives: J gene, clone size, D gene, V gene, CDR3 protein, CDR3 DNA. D genes are given only for firm matches. Some rows have no size entry. The others give once, few or many, or a class for an expanded clone.

TRBJ1-5,-,-,TRBV27,CASRKDPDQPQHF,TGTGCCAGCAGAAAAGACCCAGATCAGCCCCAGCATTTT
TRBJ2-1,-,-,TRBV6-5,CASGGGGSSYNEQFF,TGTGCCAGCGGGGGCGGCGGGAGCTCCTACAATGAGCAGTTCTTC
TRBJ1-4,once,-,TRBV7-9,CASSPVGWGEKLFF,TGTGCCAGCAGCCCCGTGGGTTGGGGTGAAAAACTGTTTTTT
TRBJ1-6,-,-,TRBV12-5,CASGGGQNNSPLHF,TGTGCTAGTGGTGGCGGACAGAATAATTCACCCCTCCACTTT
TRBJ1-5,-,-,TRBV5-1,CASSRTGIQPQHF,TGCGCCAGCAGCCGGACGGGTATCCAGCCCCAGCATTTT
TRBJ2-5,-,TRBD2,TRBV29-1,CSVPKTSGAGETQYF,TGCAGCGTTCCCAAGACTAGCGGGGCTGGAGAGACCCAGTACTTC
TRBJ2-1,-,-,TRBV29-1,CSGTRGNEQFF,TGCAGCGGGACCCGAGGGAATGAGCAGTTCTTC
TRBJ1-1,-,TRBD1,TRBV29-1,CSVEYRVGTGNTEAFF,TGCAGCGTTGAATATAGGGTTGGGACAGGAAACACTGAAGCTTTCTTT
TRBJ1-5,-,-,TRBV27,CASSNSNQPQHF,TGTGCCAGCTCGAATAGCAATCAGCCCCAGCATTTT
TRBJ2-1,-,-,TRBV5-6,CASSWRAAGNEQFF,TGTGCCAGCAGCTGGAGAGCGGCAGGGAATGAGCAGTTCTTC
TRBJ2-3,-,-,TRBV30,CAWSGSGPDTQYF,TGTGCCTGGAGCGGGTCGGGCCCAGATACGCAGTATTTT
TRBJ1-2,few,-,TRBV6-5,CASSYGANYGYTF,TGTGCCAGCAGTTACGGGGCTAACTATGGCTACACCTTC
TRBJ1-5,few,-,TRBV4-1,CASSQDFSGNQPQHF,TGCGCCAGCAGCCAAGATTTCTCGGGTAATCAGCCCCAGCATTTT
TRBJ2-1,few,-,TRBV30,CAWSWAGEQFF,TGTGCCTGGAGCTGGGCGGGTGAGCAGTTCTTC
TRBJ2-2,-,-,TRBV30,CAWSVQYTGELFF,TGTGCCTGGAGTGTACAGTACACCGGGGAGCTGTTTTTT
TRBJ2-5,few,-,TRBV29-1,CSVEDRKGMGTQYF,TGCAGCGTTGAAGATCGGAAGGGGATGGGGACCCAGTACTTC
TRBJ1-5,few,-,TRBV9,CASSASPDQPQHF,TGTGCCAGCAGCGCCAGCCCGGACCAGCCCCAGCATTTT